The 30 T cell receptor beta chains below all came from one sample that was sequenced in a study of cytomegalovirus exposure and HLA in healthy donors. This PCR relied on a set of 60 Vbeta primers and 13 Jbeta primers. The table came from immunoSEQ multiplex PCR; TCRdb's copy has only in-frame clones and leaves some out. The repertoire holds about 120,000 clones, with about 75% as singletons. Material: PBMCs. The receptors stem from a middle-aged woman in good health and CMV-seropositive.

V is TRBV14 and J is TRBJ2-4, with 7 nucleotides matching TRBD1. Germline V lookup: CDR1 SGHDN, CDR2 FVKESK. V lost 4 bases, J lost 3 bases, and 3 bases stayed unmatched. The CDR3 spans 14 residues. DNA of the CDR3: TGTGCCAGCAGCCGAACAGGGGTCAAAAACATTCAGTACTTC. It yields the protein CASSRTGVKNIQYF.

The rearrangement joins TRBV11-2 to TRBJ1-2; 8 bases line up with TRBD1. CDR1 is SGHAT, CDR2 FQNNGV, per germline. The ends lost 3 bases at V and 8 bases at J; junction bases unmatched: 5. The length of the CDR3 is 13 residues. CDR3 nucleotides: TGTGCCAGCAGCTTTGCCGGACAGGGAGGCTACACCTTC. As protein: CASSFAGQGGYTF.

The V gene is TRBV5-1, the J gene TRBJ2-3, with 15 bases that match TRBD2. CDR3 length equals 14 residues. Germline loops: CDR1 SGHRS, CDR2 YFSETQ. The ends lost 4 bases at V and 8 bases at J; junction bases unmatched: 2. CDR3 region: CASSVGLAGGTQYF. For the CDR3, the DNA is TGCGCCAGCAGCGTGGGACTAGCGGGGGGTACGCAGTATTTT. The full variable domain, in which reference TRBV5-1 and TRBJ2-3 provide the parts outside the CDR3, is KAGVTQTPRYLIKTRGQQVTLSCSPISGHRSVSWYQQTPGQGLQFLFEYFSETQRNKGNFPGRFSGRQFSNSRSEMNVSTLELGDSALYLCASSVGLAGGTQYFGPGTRLTVL.

The chain has TRBV5-1 and TRBJ2-2, with TRBD1 identical over 7 bases. V shed 6 bases and J 2 bases; nucleotides not matched to a gene: 4. CDR3 size: 14 residues. Germline V gene lookup returns CDR1 SGHRS and CDR2 YFSETQ. CDR3 in amino acids: CASTWDSNTGELFF. The CDR3, as DNA: TGCGCCAGCACCTGGGACAGTAACACCGGGGAGCTGTTTTTT.

This sequence joins TRBV30 and TRBJ1-5, with 7 bases matching TRBD1. The CDR3 sequence is 13 residues long. Germline CDR1 is GTSNPN and CDR2 is SVGIG (reference sequence). Unmatched junction bases numbered 2, after V lost 1 base and J lost 5 bases. The CDR3 protein is CAWSGTGYQPQHF. The CDR3 DNA reads as TGTGCCTGGAGTGGGACAGGCTATCAGCCCCAGCATTTT.

The CDR3 DNA reads as TGTGCCAGCAGGCAGACATTTGTCACTGAAGCTTTCTTT. This gives the protein CASRQTFVTEAFF. This chain links TRBV6-5 with TRBJ1-1, with no clear D. CDR1 is MNHEY, CDR2 SVGAGI, per germline. Between the trimmed V and J ends, which lost 6 bases and 4 bases, there was a span of 12 bases. The CDR3 runs to 13 residues.

This clone was seen only once. V is TRBV6-1 and J is TRBJ2-7, with 9 bases fitting TRBD1. Unmatched junction bases numbered 7, after V lost 4 bases and J lost 0 bases. CDR1 MNHNS and CDR2 SASEGT come from the germline V gene. This CDR3 has 16 residues. CDR3 nucleotide sequence: TGTGCCAGCAGTGGGTCCGGGACAGGGCTCTCCTACGAGCAGTACTTC. Translated, it gives CASSGSGTGLSYEQYF.

V gene TRBV30 combines with J gene TRBJ1-1; D possibly corresponds to TRBD1 (6 bases). V was clipped by 4 bases and J by 2 bases, with 8 bases between them. The germline V gene encodes CDR1 GTSNPN and CDR2 SVGIG (reference sequence). The CDR3 sequence is 12 residues long. The CDR3 reads CAWNRANTEAFF. The DNA of the CDR3 is TGTGCCTGGAACAGGGCTAACACTGAAGCTTTCTTT.

The rearrangement uses TRBV7-2 and TRBJ2-3; no firm D call. V gave up 5 bases and J gave up 5 bases, with 5 bases separating them. CDR3 length equals 11 residues. CDR1 SGHTA and CDR2 FQGNSA come from the germline V gene. The CDR3 protein is CASSLRDTQYF. The CDR3 DNA reads TGTGCCAGCAGCCTCCGAGATACGCAGTATTTT.

This clone occurred a few times. J is TRBJ1-1 and V is TRBV6-6; perhaps TRBD1 as D (6 bases). Trimming left V 4 bases short and J 1 base short, with 13 bases between. Germline assignment: CDR1 MNHNY and CDR2 SVGAGI (reference sequence). There are 15 residues in the CDR3. The CDR3 loop reads CASSSTGTQNTEAFF. CDR3 sequence (DNA): TGTGCCAGCAGTTCCACCGGGACACAGAACACTGAAGCTTTCTTT.

The V gene is TRBV6-1, the J gene TRBJ1-1; TRBD1 matches 8 bases. The V gene end was trimmed by 4 bases and the J gene end by 2 bases; junction bases not matched to a gene: 6. This CDR3 is 15 amino acids long. CDR1 MNHNS and CDR2 SASEGT come from the germline V gene. The CDR3 nucleotides read TGTGCCAGCAGTGCACGACAGGGGACAAACACTGAAGCTTTCTTT. Translation gives CASSARQGTNTEAFF.

This sequence joins TRBV7-2 and TRBJ1-1, with a possible D match to TRBD1 (6 bases). V was cut by 0 bases and J by 0 bases, with 8 bases left in between. Germline CDR1 SGHTA, CDR2 FQGNSA. The CDR3 totals 15 residues. The CDR3 protein is CASSLAWGLNTEAFF. CDR3 sequence (DNA): TGTGCCAGCAGCTTAGCATGGGGGCTGAACACTGAAGCTTTCTTT.

V usage is TRBV30 and J usage is TRBJ1-2; 7 bases are a match to TRBD1. The CDR3 runs 12 residues. Per the germline V gene, CDR1 is GTSNPN and CDR2 is SVGIG (reference sequence). The V gene end was trimmed by 2 bases and the J gene end by 5 bases; junction bases not matched to a gene: 2. In DNA, the CDR3 is TGTGCCTGGAGTCGGGACAGTTATGGCTACACCTTC. Its protein is CAWSRDSYGYTF.

The CDR3 reads CASSSGREGGSTDTQYF. DNA for the CDR3: TGCGCCAGCAGCTCGGGAAGGGAGGGTGGAAGCACAGATACGCAGTATTTT. J is TRBJ2-3 and V is TRBV5-1; 7 nucleotides line up with TRBD2. CDR1 and CDR2 from the germline V gene are SGHRS and YFSETQ. V trimming: 3 bases; J trimming: 0 bases; junction bases outside the gene matches: 10. CDR3 length equals 17 residues.

The gene calls are TRBV2 and TRBJ2-5; 7 bases align to TRBD2. The germline CDR1 and CDR2 sequences are SNHLY and FYNNEI. CDR3 length equals 11 residues. The J segment lost 5 bases and the V segment lost 9 bases, leaving 3 bases of the junction unmatched. The CDR3 DNA sequence: TGTGCCAGTGCAGCGGGGGAGACCCAGTACTTC. Translating gives CASAAGETQYF.

The V and J genes are TRBV10-3 and TRBJ1-5; no reliable D call. Germline V gene data show CDR1 as ENHRY and CDR2 as SYGVKD. The CDR3 extends over 11 amino acids. Trimming left V 11 bases short and J 3 bases short, with 8 bases between. In nucleotides, the CDR3 is TGTGCCTCAGGATCCAATCAGCCCCAGCATTTT. Residues: CASGSNQPQHF.

V gene TRBV27 combines with J gene TRBJ1-2; TRBD1 agrees at 7 bases. The CDR3 covers 15 residues. Trimming at V came to 5 bases and at J to 2 bases, leaving 8 bases not matched to a gene. Germline CDR1 reads MNHEY; CDR2 reads SMNVEV (reference sequence). For the CDR3, the DNA is TGTGCCAGCAGTCCCCTCGGGACAGTCAACTATGGCTACACCTTC. Its translation: CASSPLGTVNYGYTF.

Details on this clone: The junction differs from germline at one of its ends, possibly a read error. The chain recombines TRBV7-7 with TRBJ2-5; weak D call: TRBD1 (5 bases). The CDR3 spans 14 residues. Germline CDR1 reads SSHAT; CDR2 reads FNYEAQ (reference sequence). The CDR3 loop reads CASSPTDSQETQYF. DNA of the CDR3: TGTGCTAGCAGCCCGACTGACAGTCAAGAGACCCAGTACTTC. The variable domain in full, completed from reference TRBV7-7 and TRBJ2-5, reads GAGVSQSPRYKVTKRGQDVTLRCDPISSHATLYWYQQALGQGPEFLTYFNYEAQPDKSGLPSDRFSAERPEGSISTLTIQRTEQRDSAMYRCASSPTDSQETQYFGPGTRLLVL.

Comments on this clone: The same CDR3 is also encoded by other DNA sequences in this sample. J is TRBJ1-5 and V is TRBV30; 8 bases map to TRBD1. Germline-derived CDR1 and CDR2 are GTSNPN and SVGIG (reference sequence). J gave up 6 bases and V 0 bases, and 1 base lay outside the gene matches. The CDR3 spans 13 residues. The CDR3 DNA reads TGTGCCTGGAGTGTACAGGGGGGTCAGCCCCAGCATTTT. Protein product: CAWSVQGGQPQHF.

V is TRBV4-1 and J is TRBJ1-2; D is possibly TRBD1 (5 bases). Germline CDR1 and CDR2: MGHRA and YSYEKL. The CDR3 is made up of 14 amino acids. The V gene lost 1 base and the J gene lost 2 bases, with 8 bases spanning the gap. The CDR3 region is CASSQGGLNYGYTF. The CDR3 region has the DNA TGCGCCAGCAGCCAAGGGGGACTGAACTATGGCTACACCTTC.

This chain uses TRBV5-1 with TRBJ2-3, with 14 bases matching TRBD2. The CDR3 length is 18 residues. The germline V gene encodes CDR1 SGHRS and CDR2 YFSETQ. After removal of 5 bases from V and 0 bases from J, the junction contained 8 bases not matched to a gene. DNA of the CDR3: TGCGCCAGCAGATACGGACTAGCGGGGGGTTATAGCACAGATACGCAGTATTTT. Its translation: CASRYGLAGGYSTDTQYF.

The V call is TRBV7-6, the J call TRBJ1-6, with D tentatively TRBD1 (6 bases). CDR1 SGHVS and CDR2 FNYEAQ come from the germline V gene. V was clipped by 0 bases and J by 7 bases, with 10 bases between them. The CDR3 spans 15 residues. CDR3 sequence: CASSLARQGNSPLHF. For the CDR3, the DNA is TGTGCCAGCAGCTTAGCACGGCAGGGGAATTCACCCCTCCACTTT.

The table lists this clone with a few counts. V is TRBV21-1 and J is TRBJ1-5. TRBV21-1 is reported as a pseudogene. The CDR3 totals 17 residues. The DNA for the CDR3 is TGTGCCAGCAGCCCCCCGAGGAATCTTTATAGCAATCAGCCCCAGCATTTT. This gives the protein CASSPPRNLYSNQPQHF.

V usage is TRBV5-1 and J usage is TRBJ1-1; D remains ambiguous. The length of the CDR3 is 12 residues. The V gene's germline CDR1 is SGHRS and CDR2 YFSETQ. The V end lost 4 bases, the J end lost 2 bases, and 6 bases lay between the germline ends. The CDR3 spells CASSLANTEAFF. DNA for the CDR3: TGCGCCAGCAGCCTAGCTAACACTGAAGCTTTCTTT.

This clone was detected only once. The chain links TRBV2 to TRBJ2-1; weak D call: TRBD2 (7 bases). Germline CDR1 SNHLY, CDR2 FYNNEI. The CDR3 sequence is 15 residues long. V was shortened by 4 bases and J by 4 bases, with 14 bases between the two germline ends. The CDR3 DNA sequence: TGTGCCAGCAGTGCGGCGGGGGCGCAATACAATGAGCAGTTCTTC. Its translation is CASSAAGAQYNEQFF.

The CDR3 loop is CASSYSGAGFYGYTF. CDR3 DNA sequence: TGTGCCAGCAGTTACTCGGGGGCAGGGTTCTATGGCTACACCTTC. V is TRBV6-5 and J is TRBJ1-2; D possibly corresponds to TRBD1 (6 bases). V was shortened by 0 bases and J by 4 bases, with 12 bases between the two germline ends. The CDR3 has 15 residues. Germline CDR1 is MNHEY and CDR2 is SVGAGI.

This chain uses TRBV5-1 with TRBJ2-3; possibly TRBD1 for D (6 bases). Trimming shortened V by 4 bases and J by 2 bases, and 14 bases separated the two germline ends. Looked up from germline, CDR1 is SGHRS and CDR2 is YFSETQ. CDR3 length equals 15 residues. The CDR3 here is CASSPGQLLTDTQYF. Written as DNA, the CDR3 is TGCGCCAGCAGCCCCGGACAGCTGCTCACAGATACGCAGTATTTT.

The chain links TRBV5-1 to TRBJ1-1, with D hard to call. This CDR3 region has 12 residues. In germline, CDR1 is SGHRS, CDR2 YFSETQ. Trimming removed 7 bases at V and 3 bases at J, with 10 bases between. CDR3 sequence: CASGRRDTEAFF. CDR3 coding DNA: TGCGCCAGCGGTAGGAGGGACACTGAAGCTTTCTTT.

The chain has TRBV6-6 and TRBJ1-5; TRBD1 aligns across 10 bases. With 4 bases clipped from V and 7 bases from J, the junction kept 7 bases outside the gene matches. CDR3 size: 15 residues. Germline V lookup: CDR1 MNHNY, CDR2 SVGAGI (reference sequence). CDR3 DNA: TGTGCCAGCAGTTTGAGGGGACAGGGGAACCAGCCCCAGCATTTT. Its translation: CASSLRGQGNQPQHF.

The V call is TRBV5-5, the J call TRBJ1-5; possibly TRBD1 for D (6 bases). The germline V gene has CDR1 SGHKS and CDR2 YYEKEE (reference sequence). V lost 6 bases and J lost 3, with 13 bases in between. The CDR3 length is 14 residues. As DNA, the CDR3 is TGTGCCAGCAACCTAGGGGACAACAATCAGCCCCAGCATTTT. Protein: CASNLGDNNQPQHF.